This TCR beta chain was identified in a study of blood T cell repertoires in COVID-19. Across the whole study: From T cells, B-cell-depleted T cells, or PBMCs came the material, which was cDNA or gDNA.

Under the authors' procedure: From reference gene primer amplification, estimates of nucleated cell counts were derived. The table came from immunoSEQ multiplex PCR; TCRdb's copy has only in-frame clones and leaves some out. V and J calls and clone size are as listed in that table; D and trimming were resolved from the DNA. The top ten hold more than 4.5% of the sample, which has some 110,000 clones, about 89% seen once. The germline V gene encodes CDR1 SGHAT and CDR2 FQNNGV. V was cut by 5 bases and J by 7 bases, with 13 bases left in between. The CDR3 totals 13 residues. The genes are TRBV11-2 and TRBJ2-3; tentative D call: TRBD1 (6 bases). The source is a human donor in a cohort sampled during active COVID-19. Sequencing was done on a sample of peripheral blood. The CDR3 nucleotides are TGTGCCAGCAGCCTGAACAGGGAGTATACGCAGTATTTT. Amino acid sequence: CASSLNREYTQYF.